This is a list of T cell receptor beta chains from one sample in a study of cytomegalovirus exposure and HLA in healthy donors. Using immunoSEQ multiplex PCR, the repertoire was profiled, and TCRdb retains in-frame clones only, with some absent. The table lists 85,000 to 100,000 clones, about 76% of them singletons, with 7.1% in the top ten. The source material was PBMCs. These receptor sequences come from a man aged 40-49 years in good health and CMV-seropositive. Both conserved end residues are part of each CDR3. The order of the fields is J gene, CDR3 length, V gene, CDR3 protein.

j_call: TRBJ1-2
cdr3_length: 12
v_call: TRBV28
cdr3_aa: CASSRDRYGYTF

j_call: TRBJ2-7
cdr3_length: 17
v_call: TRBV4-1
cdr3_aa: CASSQDINPPGAYEQYF

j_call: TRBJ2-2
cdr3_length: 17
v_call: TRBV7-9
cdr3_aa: CASSLVVSIARSGELFF

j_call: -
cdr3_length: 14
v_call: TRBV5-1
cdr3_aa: CASSLVNSGVEQFF

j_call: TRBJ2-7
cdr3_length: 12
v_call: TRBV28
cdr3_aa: CASSFGGGEQDF

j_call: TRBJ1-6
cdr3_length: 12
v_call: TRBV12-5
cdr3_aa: CASGSQNSPLHF

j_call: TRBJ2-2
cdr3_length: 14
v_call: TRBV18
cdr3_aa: CASSPKGDTGELFF

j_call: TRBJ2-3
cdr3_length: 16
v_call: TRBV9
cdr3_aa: CASSVVEKGQTDTQYF

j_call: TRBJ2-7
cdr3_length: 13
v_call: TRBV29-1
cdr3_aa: CSVLGHASYEQYF

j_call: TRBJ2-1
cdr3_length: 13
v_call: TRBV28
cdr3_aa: CASTGLLNNEQFF

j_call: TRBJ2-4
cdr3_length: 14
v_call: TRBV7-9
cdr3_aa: CASSHGQGDDIQYF

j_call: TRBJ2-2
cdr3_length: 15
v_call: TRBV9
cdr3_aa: CASSASGSATGELFF

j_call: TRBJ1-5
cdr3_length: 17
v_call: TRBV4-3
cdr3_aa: CASSQGQGWYSNQPQHF

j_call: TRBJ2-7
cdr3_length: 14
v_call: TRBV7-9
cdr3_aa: CASSYETGIYEQYF

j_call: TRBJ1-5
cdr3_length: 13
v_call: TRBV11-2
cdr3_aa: CASSPGDRQPQHF

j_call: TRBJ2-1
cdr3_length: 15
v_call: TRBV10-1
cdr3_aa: CASSEYRDTTNEQFF

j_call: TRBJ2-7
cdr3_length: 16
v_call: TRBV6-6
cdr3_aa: CASRDRGPSGSYEQYF

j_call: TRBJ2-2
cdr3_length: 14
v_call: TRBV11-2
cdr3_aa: CASSLAQGGGELFF

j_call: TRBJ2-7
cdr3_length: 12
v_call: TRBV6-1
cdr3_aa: CASQSSAYEQYF

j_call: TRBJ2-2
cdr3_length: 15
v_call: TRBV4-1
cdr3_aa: CASTYRGDGTGELFF

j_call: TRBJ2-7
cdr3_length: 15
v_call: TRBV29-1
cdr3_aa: CSARIAGTGGNEQYF

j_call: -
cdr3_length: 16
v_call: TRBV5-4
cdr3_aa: CASSPGDRGPRSEQYF

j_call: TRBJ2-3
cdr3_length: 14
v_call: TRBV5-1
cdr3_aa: CASRGPGSTDTQYF

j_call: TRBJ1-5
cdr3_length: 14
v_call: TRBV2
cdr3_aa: CASSSTEGNQPQHF

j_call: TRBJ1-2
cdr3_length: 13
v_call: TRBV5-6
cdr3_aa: CASSLQGSYGYTF

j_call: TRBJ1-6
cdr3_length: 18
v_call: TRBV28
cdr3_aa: CASSSWSSADSYNSPLHF

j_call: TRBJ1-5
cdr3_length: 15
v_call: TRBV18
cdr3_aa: CASSPSRQGDQPQHF

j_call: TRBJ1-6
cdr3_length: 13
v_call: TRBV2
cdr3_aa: CASRDIPNSPLHF

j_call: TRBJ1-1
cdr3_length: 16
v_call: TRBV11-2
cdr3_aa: CASSRKLTGFGTEAFF

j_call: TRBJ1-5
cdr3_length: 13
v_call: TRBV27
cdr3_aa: CASSTRGGQPQHF

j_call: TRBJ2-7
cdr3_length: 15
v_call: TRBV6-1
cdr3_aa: CASSVPAGTSYEQYF

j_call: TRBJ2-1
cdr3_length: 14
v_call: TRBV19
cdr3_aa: CASSIVGGSNEQFF

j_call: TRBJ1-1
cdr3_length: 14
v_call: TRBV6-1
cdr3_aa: CASIETGGWTEAFF

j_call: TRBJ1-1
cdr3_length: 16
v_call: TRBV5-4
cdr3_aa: CASSRAGGGFVTEAFF

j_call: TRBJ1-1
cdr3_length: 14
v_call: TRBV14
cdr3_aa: CASSYGNRNTEAFF

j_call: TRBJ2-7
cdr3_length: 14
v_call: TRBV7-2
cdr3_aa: CASSLGLASYEQYF